This TCR beta chain emerged from a study of T-cell memory formation after mild COVID-19 (dated by TCRdb to 2020 to 2023). Some background on the complete study: TCR sequence clusters from the two donors were found to be largely donor specific. Longitudinal TCRalpha and TCRbeta repertoire sequencing tracked T-cell clones expanding and contracting after mild COVID-19 in two donors. The cohort comprised two young, previously healthy adult volunteers, one female and one male.

V is shortened by 4 bases, J by 8 bases, and the region joining them spans 8 bases. Reading the germline V gene gives CDR1 SGHNT and CDR2 YENEEA. The CDR3 runs 12 residues from the cysteine to the phenylalanine. Here the CDR3 DNA is all that survives: 36 bases in frame from base 1. This clonotype was seen a handful of times. Its cognate antigen has yet to be identified. No quality values exist for individual bases; no much larger clone is one base distant. TCRdb records Illumina NovaSeq 6000 as the sequencer. Using 5'RACE with constant-segment primers, TCRalpha and TCRbeta cDNA libraries were constructed, with sample barcodes and unique molecular identifiers added in the process. Trizol reagent was used to extract RNA from every sample. Library amplification was performed in two PCR steps, and a second sample barcode and Illumina TruSeq adapters were introduced in the second step. Sequencing of the libraries was done on an Illumina NovaSeq, producing 2 x 150 bp paired-end reads. The study's own analysis went as follows. With migec v1.2.7, reads were demultiplexed and then collapsed into UMI-guided consensus sequences. Using mixcr v2.1.11, the UMI consensuses were aligned to TRA and TRB V and J templates and assembled into clonotypes. A clonotype was counted as expanded or contracted only if both edgeR and NoisET called the change significant, with noise models trained on biological replicates. edgeR calls used a false discovery rate-adjusted p below 0.01 and a log2 fold-change threshold of 1. As an exploratory analysis of dynamics, max-normalized trajectories of the 1000 most abundant clonotypes were examined by PCA with hierarchical clustering. The CD4 or CD8 phenotype of responding clones was assigned using the separately sequenced CD4+ and CD8+ repertoires. Starting from the raw public reads, TCRdb applied fastp trimming at Q25, assembled clones with MiXCR and retained in-frame beta chains. Rows merge per CDR3 protein into single entries with the most common DNA and genes. The V and J calls and clone size are TCRdb's, not the authors'. For this sample the table gives fewer than 700,000 distinct CDR3 sequences, of which about a fifth were detected only once. The ten most abundant clones make up approximately 8% of the sample.

Summary of the overall study and its limitations: The second-wave clones that peaked on day 37 were not confirmed to be SARS-CoV-2 specific. Contracting CD4+ clones turned up mainly in the CM and EM memory subsets, whereas EMRA was where CD8+ clones were enriched. Some responding clones were detected in pre-infection memory, which suggested that pre-existing cross-reactive memory T cells had joined the SARS-CoV-2 response. Only a couple of mild cases were covered by the study, and larger cohorts that include severe cases with pre-infection samples were considered necessary. Clones that contracted from day 15 to 85 showed balanced CD4/CD8 phenotypes, whereas a second wave of clones that expanded from day 15 to 37 leaned towards CD4+.

Ficoll-Paque density gradient centrifugation was used to isolate PBMCs. Sequenced input: PBMCs or a T cell subset sorted from them (not recorded which). The receptor comes from an adult woman who had mild COVID-19 (a few samples of this study predate the infection). The sample titles of this study are shuffled in the database, so cell type and time point are left out; the donor was told from shared clones. In this chain, TRBV11-3 is recombined with TRBJ1-4; the D gene is unclear. The CDR3 protein sequence reads: CASSSGREKLFF. DNA sequence: TGTGCCAGCAGCTCTGGGAGGGAAAAACTGTTTTTT.